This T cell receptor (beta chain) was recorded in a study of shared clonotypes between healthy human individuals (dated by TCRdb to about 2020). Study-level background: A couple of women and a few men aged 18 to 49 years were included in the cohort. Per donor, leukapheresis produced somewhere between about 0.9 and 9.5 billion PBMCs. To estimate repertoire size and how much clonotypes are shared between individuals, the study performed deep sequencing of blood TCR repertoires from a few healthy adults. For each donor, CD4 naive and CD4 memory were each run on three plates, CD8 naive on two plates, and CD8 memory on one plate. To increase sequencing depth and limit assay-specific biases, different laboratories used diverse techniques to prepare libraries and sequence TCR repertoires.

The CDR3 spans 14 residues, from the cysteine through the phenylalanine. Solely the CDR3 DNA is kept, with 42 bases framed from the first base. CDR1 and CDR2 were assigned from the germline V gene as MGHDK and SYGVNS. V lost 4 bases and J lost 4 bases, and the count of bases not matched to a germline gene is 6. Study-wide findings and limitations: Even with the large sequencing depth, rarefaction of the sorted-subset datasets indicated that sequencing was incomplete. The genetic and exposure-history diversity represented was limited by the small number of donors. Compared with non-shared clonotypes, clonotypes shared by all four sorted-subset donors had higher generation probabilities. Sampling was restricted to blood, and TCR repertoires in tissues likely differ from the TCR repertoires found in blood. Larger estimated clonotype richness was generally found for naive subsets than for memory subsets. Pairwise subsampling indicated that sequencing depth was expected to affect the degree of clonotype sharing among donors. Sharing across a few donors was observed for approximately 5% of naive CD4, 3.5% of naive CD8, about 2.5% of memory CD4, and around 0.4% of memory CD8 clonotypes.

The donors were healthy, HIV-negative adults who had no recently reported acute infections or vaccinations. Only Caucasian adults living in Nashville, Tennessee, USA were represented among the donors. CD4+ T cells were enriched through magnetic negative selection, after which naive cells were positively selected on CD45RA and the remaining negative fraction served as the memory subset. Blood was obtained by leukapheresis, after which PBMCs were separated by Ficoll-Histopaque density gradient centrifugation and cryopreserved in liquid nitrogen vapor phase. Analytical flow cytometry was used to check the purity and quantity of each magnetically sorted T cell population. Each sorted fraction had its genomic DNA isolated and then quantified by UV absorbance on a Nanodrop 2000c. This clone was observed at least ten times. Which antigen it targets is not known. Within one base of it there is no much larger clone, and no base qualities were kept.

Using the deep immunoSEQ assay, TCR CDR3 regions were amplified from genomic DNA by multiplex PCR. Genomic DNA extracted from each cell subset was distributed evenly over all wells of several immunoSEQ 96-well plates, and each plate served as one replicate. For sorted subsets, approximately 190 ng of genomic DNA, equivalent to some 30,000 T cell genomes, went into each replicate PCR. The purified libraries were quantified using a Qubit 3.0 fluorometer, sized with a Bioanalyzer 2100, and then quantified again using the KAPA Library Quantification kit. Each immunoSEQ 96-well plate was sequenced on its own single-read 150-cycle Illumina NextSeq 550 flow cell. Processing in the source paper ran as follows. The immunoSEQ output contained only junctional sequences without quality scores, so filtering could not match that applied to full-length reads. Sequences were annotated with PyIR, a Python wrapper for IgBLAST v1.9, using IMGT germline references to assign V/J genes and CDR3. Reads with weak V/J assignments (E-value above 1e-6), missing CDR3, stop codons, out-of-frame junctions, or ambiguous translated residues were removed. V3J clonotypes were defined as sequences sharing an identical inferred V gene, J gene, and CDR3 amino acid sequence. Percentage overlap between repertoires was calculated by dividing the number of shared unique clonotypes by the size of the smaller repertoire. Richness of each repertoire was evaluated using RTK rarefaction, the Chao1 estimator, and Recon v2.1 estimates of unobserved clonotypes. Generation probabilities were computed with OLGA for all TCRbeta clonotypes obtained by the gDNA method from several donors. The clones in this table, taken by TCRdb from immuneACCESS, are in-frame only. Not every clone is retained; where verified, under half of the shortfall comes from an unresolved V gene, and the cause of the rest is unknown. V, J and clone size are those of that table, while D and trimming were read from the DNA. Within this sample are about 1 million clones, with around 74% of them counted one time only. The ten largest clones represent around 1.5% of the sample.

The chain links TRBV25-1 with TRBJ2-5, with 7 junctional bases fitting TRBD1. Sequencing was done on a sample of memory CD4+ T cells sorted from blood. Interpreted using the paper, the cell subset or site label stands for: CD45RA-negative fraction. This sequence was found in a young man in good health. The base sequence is TGTGCCAGCAGTGCACAGGGGTGGGCAGAGACCCAGTACTTC. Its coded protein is CASSAQGWAETQYF.